This T cell receptor (beta chain) comes out of a study of shared clonotypes between healthy human individuals. The study, taken as a whole, reports: Large sequencing depth failed to make sorted-subset sequencing complete, rarefaction showed.

Trimming stripped 1 base from V and 0 bases from J, with 13 bases between. CDR3 length: 17 residues. CDR1 MNHEY and CDR2 SMNVEV come from the germline V gene (reference sequence). A note on this clone: What it binds is unknown.

The naive CD8 fraction comprised CD45RO-negative cells positively selected for CCR7 and excluded terminally differentiated effector memory CD45RA+ cells. Assay: immunoSEQ multiplex PCR; the TCRdb copy retains only in-frame clones and omits some. The sample holds more than 2 million clones; roughly 95% are singletons and the top ten take about 1.1%. The source of this sequence is a man in his late teens or twenties in good health. Sequencing was performed on naive CD8+ T cells sorted from blood. The gene calls are TRBV27 and TRBJ2-1; no definite D call. The CDR3 sequence is CASSLWADINSYNEQFF. The CDR3 DNA sequence: TGTGCCAGCAGTTTATGGGCAGACATAAACTCCTACAATGAGCAGTTCTTC.